A selection of T cell receptor beta chains follows, all from one sample in a study of CD8 T cells in Susac syndrome. Each CDR3 protein is one row after TCRdb ran MiXCR on the immunoSEQ multiplex PCR reads. The sample lists 90,000 to 150,000 distinct CDR3 sequences, under 95% occurring once. Sequencing was performed on CD8+ T cells from PBMCs. These TCRs come from a human donor in good health. Each CDR3 is given with its conserved first and last residue. D genes are given only for firm matches. Expanded clones get a size class; other rows say once, few or many, or leave the size out.

TGTGCCAGCAGCAAGCCGGGCCTACCAGGGTTCAACACAGATACGCAGTATTTT CASSKPGLPGFNTDTQYF TRBJ2-3 TRBV21-1 - -
TGCAGCGTAGCGGGAGTTGCAGATACGCAGTATTTT CSVAGVADTQYF TRBJ2-3 TRBV20-1 - TRBD2
TGTGCCAGCAGCGTAGGGGCAGCCCAAGAGACCCAGTACTTC CASSVGAAQETQYF TRBJ2-5 TRBV9 - -
TGCGCCAGCAGCTTGGATAACACAGATACGCAGTATTTT CASSLDNTDTQYF TRBJ2-3 TRBV5-1 - -
TGTGCCAGCAGTTTAGGGGGGGCGGATGAAAAACTGTTTTTT CASSLGGADEKLFF TRBJ1-4 TRBV12-3/TRBV12-4 - -
TGCAGTGCTACGAATTACGGGACAGGGAACTACGAGCAGTACTTC CSATNYGTGNYEQYF TRBJ2-7 TRBV20-1 - TRBD1
TGCGCCAGCAGCAAGGAGGGATTAGCTGGGGAGCTGTTTTTT CASSKEGLAGELFF TRBJ2-2 TRBV4-3 once -
TGCAGCGTTGAAGACGGCGTAGGAAGAGCCTACGAGCAGTACTTC CSVEDGVGRAYEQYF TRBJ2-7 TRBV29-1 - -
TGCGCCAGCAGCTTGGGGTCTAGCGCCGACACCGGGGAGCTGTTTTTT CASSLGSSADTGELFF TRBJ2-2 TRBV5-1 - -
TGCAGTGGCAGTGAATGGCGGGATCAGCCCCAGCATTTT CSGSEWRDQPQHF TRBJ1-5 TRBV20-1 - -
TGTGCCAGCAGCGCCCGGGACAGCGGCGCTGAAGCTTTCTTT CASSARDSGAEAFF TRBJ1-1 TRBV9 - TRBD1
TGCGCCAGCGGGGGATTTGTGGGGACAGGCAACACCGGGGAGCTGTTTTTT CASGGFVGTGNTGELFF TRBJ2-2 TRBV4-1 - TRBD1
TGTGCCAGCAGCTTAAAAACGAACACTGAAGCTTTCTTT CASSLKTNTEAFF TRBJ1-1 TRBV7-6 once -
TGCAGCGTTGAAGTTCCGACAGGGTGGACAGATACGCAGTATTTT CSVEVPTGWTDTQYF TRBJ2-3 TRBV29-1 - TRBD1
TGTGCCAGCAGGCGCGACAGGGAGCGTGACTATGGCTACACCTTC CASRRDRERDYGYTF TRBJ1-2 TRBV7-8 - TRBD1
TGTGCCAGCGAGAGCAGGGTGACTTACGAGCAGTACTTC CASESRVTYEQYF TRBJ2-7 TRBV3-1 - -